This T cell receptor (beta chain) was retrieved from a study of metastatic and nonmetastatic thyroid tumors. In the study overall: From malignant and benign thyroid patients, repertoires in blood and in tumor or nodule tissue were compared.

Study-level results: In blood and tumor, TCR beta diversity was reportedly significantly higher in malignant thyroid tumors than in benign nodules.

The CDR3 contains 12 residues. Germline CDR1 and CDR2: MDHEN and SYDVKM. V shed 3 bases and J shed 6 bases, with 8 bases lying between them. Treatment of any kind had been given to no patient before thyroid surgery. As processed by the authors: The study took CDR3 differences across clinicopathological groups and made a distant-metastasis classifier for papillary thyroid cancer from them. TCRdb recomputed clones from the PCR reads via MiXCR. The V and J calls were not made by the authors but by TCRdb's processing. The sample has approximately 24,000 clones, about 16% seen once. This clone was seen at least ten times. The antigen is unknown.

The chain employs TRBV28 and TRBJ1-2, with D possibly being TRBD1 (6 bases). The sequence was obtained from a female donor with papillary thyroid cancer or a benign thyroid nodule (not recorded which). Some clones in this sample may be carry-over from other donors' samples. The material sequenced was blood. CDR3 residues: CASSFGGHGYTF. CDR3 nucleotides: TGTGCCAGCAGTTTCGGGGGGCATGGCTACACCTTC.